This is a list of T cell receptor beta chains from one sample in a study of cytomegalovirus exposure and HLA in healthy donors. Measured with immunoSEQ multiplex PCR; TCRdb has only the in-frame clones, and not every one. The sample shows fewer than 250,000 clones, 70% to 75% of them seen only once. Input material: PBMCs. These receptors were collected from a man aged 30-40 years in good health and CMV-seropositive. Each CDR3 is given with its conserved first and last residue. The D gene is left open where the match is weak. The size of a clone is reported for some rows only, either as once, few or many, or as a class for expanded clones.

CDR3: CASSRVSYEQYF
DNA: TGTGCCAGCAGCCGGGTCAGCTACGAGCAGTACTTC
V: TRBV5-6
J: TRBJ2-7
size: few
D: -

CDR3: CASSLEGNTIYF
DNA: TGCGCCAGCAGCTTGGAGGGGAACACCATATATTTT
V: TRBV5-1
J: TRBJ1-3
size: -
D: -

CDR3: CASSFDRGRGTEAFF
DNA: TGTGCCAGCAGTTTCGACAGGGGGCGCGGGACTGAAGCTTTCTTT
V: TRBV27
J: TRBJ1-1
size: few
D: TRBD1

CDR3: CASSVDLAGGNEQFF
DNA: TGTGCCAGCAGCGTAGATCTAGCGGGAGGAAATGAGCAGTTCTTC
V: TRBV9
J: TRBJ2-1
size: -
D: TRBD2

CDR3: CASSPPENTIYF
DNA: TGTGCCAGCAGCCCGCCCGAGAACACCATATATTTT
V: TRBV9
J: TRBJ1-3
size: -
D: -

CDR3: CASSQDSYGYTF
DNA: TGTGCCAGCAGCCAAGACAGCTATGGCTACACCTTC
V: TRBV14
J: TRBJ1-2
size: once
D: -

CDR3: CASSPPGTSGRGQETQYF
DNA: TGTGCCAGCTCACCACCCGGGACTAGCGGGAGGGGCCAAGAGACCCAGTACTTC
V: TRBV18
J: TRBJ2-5
size: -
D: TRBD2

CDR3: CATAGTGSGYTF
DNA: TGTGCCACTGCCGGGACAGGGAGTGGCTACACCTTC
V: TRBV10-3
J: TRBJ1-2
size: -
D: TRBD1

CDR3: CASSLAGTDTQYF
DNA: TGTGCCAGCAGCTTGGCCGGTACAGATACGCAGTATTTT
V: TRBV5-6
J: TRBJ2-3
size: once
D: -

CDR3: CASSTTGGDGYTF
DNA: TGTGCCAGTAGCACGACAGGGGGCGATGGCTACACCTTC
V: TRBV19
J: TRBJ1-2
size: -
D: TRBD1

CDR3: CASSTLPGTYNNEQFF
DNA: TGTGCCAGTAGTACCCTCCCCGGGACTTATAACAATGAGCAGTTCTTC
V: TRBV19
J: TRBJ2-1
size: -
D: -

CDR3: CAWNRGPETQYF
DNA: TGTGCCTGGAACAGGGGGCCAGAGACCCAGTACTTC
V: TRBV30
J: TRBJ2-5
size: -
D: TRBD1

CDR3: CASSWVPSGASTDTQYF
DNA: TGTGCCAGCAGCTGGGTGCCTAGCGGAGCCAGCACAGATACGCAGTATTTT
V: TRBV7-8
J: TRBJ2-3
size: -
D: TRBD2

CDR3: CASQPLRQETQYF
DNA: TGTGCCAGCCAGCCACTAAGACAGGAAACGCAGTATTTT
V: TRBV9
J: TRBJ2-3
size: -
D: -

CDR3: CASSQTRGHEQYF
DNA: TGTGCCAGCAGCCAAACCAGGGGGCACGAGCAGTACTTC
V: TRBV4-2
J: TRBJ2-7
size: few
D: TRBD1

CDR3: CASRRDRGYEQYF
DNA: TGTGCCAGCAGAAGGGACAGGGGCTACGAGCAGTACTTC
V: TRBV6-5
J: TRBJ2-7
size: -
D: TRBD1

CDR3: CASKRGGYQPQHF
DNA: TGTGCCAGCAAAAGGGGGGGATATCAGCCCCAGCATTTT
V: TRBV28
J: TRBJ1-5
size: -
D: -

CDR3: CASSRPPRTYYSGNTIYF
DNA: TGTGCCAGCAGCCGCCCACCCCGGACATATTACTCTGGAAACACCATATATTTT
V: TRBV27
J: TRBJ1-3
size: -
D: -

CDR3: CASSSGGRGTEAFF
DNA: TGTGCCAGCAGTTCGGGGGGGCGGGGCACTGAAGCTTTCTTT
V: TRBV6-5
J: TRBJ1-1
size: -
D: -

CDR3: CASSGGWEGEETGELFF
DNA: TGTGCCAGCAGCGGGGGTTGGGAGGGGGAGGAGACCGGGGAGCTGTTTTTT
V: TRBV9
J: TRBJ2-2
size: -
D: -

CDR3: CASSRDYNEQFF
DNA: TGTGCCAGCAGTCGGGACTACAATGAGCAGTTCTTC
V: TRBV2
J: TRBJ2-1
size: -
D: -

CDR3: CASSRQTPYGYTF
DNA: TGTGCCAGTAGTCGACAGACTCCTTATGGCTACACCTTC
V: TRBV19
J: TRBJ1-2
size: -
D: -

CDR3: CASSPTRTGNTEAFF
DNA: TGCGCCAGCAGCCCGACCCGTACGGGGAACACTGAAGCTTTCTTT
V: TRBV4-3
J: TRBJ1-1
size: -
D: -

CDR3: CASSSEGEQFF
DNA: TGTGCCAGCAGCTCAGAGGGAGAGCAGTTCTTC
V: TRBV7-3
J: TRBJ2-1
size: -
D: -

CDR3: CASSLGQGANYEQYF
DNA: TGTGCTAGCAGCCTTGGACAGGGGGCGAACTACGAGCAGTACTTC
V: TRBV7-7
J: TRBJ2-7
size: -
D: TRBD1

CDR3: CASSLSPWLAGGTDTQYF
DNA: TGTGCCAGCAGTTTATCCCCCTGGTTAGCGGGGGGCACAGATACGCAGTATTTT
V: TRBV27
J: TRBJ2-3
size: -
D: TRBD2

CDR3: CASSKRGLTGGRETQYF
DNA: TGTGCCAGCAGCAAAAGGGGCCTTACAGGGGGCAGGGAGACCCAGTACTTC
V: TRBV21-1
J: TRBJ2-5
size: -
D: -

CDR3: CASSLGAALNTEAFF
DNA: TGTGCCAGCAGCTTAGGCGCGGCACTGAACACTGAAGCTTTCTTT
V: TRBV11-3
J: TRBJ1-1
size: -
D: -

CDR3: CASSSDSPYEQYF
DNA: TGTGCCAGCAGCTCTGACAGTCCCTACGAGCAGTACTTC
V: TRBV7-9
J: TRBJ2-7
size: -
D: -

CDR3: CASSESGDRGLSGYTF
DNA: TGTGCCAGCAGTGAATCGGGAGACAGGGGGTTGAGTGGCTACACCTTC
V: TRBV25-1
J: TRBJ1-2
size: -
D: TRBD1

CDR3: CSVETGGNWASGNTIYF
DNA: TGCAGCGTTGAAACAGGGGGTAATTGGGCGTCTGGAAACACCATATATTTT
V: TRBV29-1
J: TRBJ1-3
size: -
D: TRBD1

CDR3: CASSPPVAGGNTIYF
DNA: TGTGCCAGCAGCCCTCCCGTGGCGGGAGGAAACACCATATATTTT
V: TRBV7-9
J: TRBJ1-3
size: -
D: -

CDR3: CASSFREAAETQYF
DNA: TGTGCCAGCAGCTTCCGGGAGGCCGCAGAGACCCAGTACTTC
V: TRBV7-9
J: TRBJ2-5
size: few
D: TRBD2

CDR3: CASTSPNTGELFF
DNA: TGCGCCAGCACCTCCCCGAACACCGGGGAGCTGTTTTTT
V: TRBV4-3
J: TRBJ2-2
size: few
D: -

CDR3: CASSSQGVAGGVTDTQYF
DNA: TGCGCCAGCAGCTCCCAGGGTGTTGCGGGAGGAGTCACAGATACGCAGTATTTT
V: TRBV5-1
J: TRBJ2-3
size: -
D: TRBD2

CDR3: CASSAQGGTEAFF
DNA: TGTGCCAGCAGCGCACAGGGGGGCACTGAAGCTTTCTTT
V: TRBV5-6
J: TRBJ1-1
size: -
D: TRBD1

CDR3: CASSPSGLAVPMYSGANVLTF
DNA: TGTGCCAGCTCACCCTCGGGACTAGCGGTCCCAATGTACTCTGGGGCCAACGTCCTGACTTTC
V: TRBV18
J: TRBJ2-6
size: few
D: TRBD2

CDR3: CMGGGTYNEQFF
DNA: TGTATGGGCGGGGGGACCTACAATGAGCAGTTCTTC
V: TRBV29-1
J: TRBJ2-1
size: -
D: TRBD2

CDR3: CASSIGAQGYPYEQYF
DNA: TGTGCCAGTAGTATTGGGGCCCAGGGATACCCTTACGAGCAGTACTTC
V: TRBV19
J: TRBJ2-7
size: -
D: -

CDR3: CASSFPSGTGFLELFF
DNA: TGTGCCAGCAGTTTCCCCTCCGGGACAGGGTTCTTGGAGCTGTTTTTT
V: TRBV6-6
J: TRBJ2-2
size: -
D: TRBD1

CDR3: CASSPRLASSYEQYF
DNA: TGTGCCAGCAGCCCACGACTAGCCAGCTCCTACGAGCAGTACTTC
V: TRBV9
J: TRBJ2-7
size: few
D: TRBD2

CDR3: CASSVGSGGAYEQFF
DNA: TGTGCCAGCAGCGTAGGTAGCGGGGGGGCTTATGAGCAGTTCTTC
V: TRBV9
J: TRBJ2-1
size: once
D: TRBD2

CDR3: CASSLDRGSDTQYF
DNA: TGTGCCAGCAGCTTAGATCGGGGGTCCGATACGCAGTATTTT
V: TRBV11-2
J: TRBJ2-3
size: -
D: -

CDR3: CAISDTGSYEQYF
DNA: TGTGCCATCAGTGACACAGGGTCCTACGAGCAGTACTTC
V: TRBV10-3
J: TRBJ2-7
size: -
D: -

CDR3: CASSYLGGYEQFF
DNA: TGTGCCAGCAGTTACCTCGGAGGATATGAGCAGTTCTTC
V: TRBV6-5
J: TRBJ2-1
size: -
D: -

CDR3: CASSGGEKRETQYF
DNA: TGTGCCAGCAGCGGAGGCGAGAAGAGAGAGACCCAGTACTTC
V: TRBV11-1
J: TRBJ2-5
size: few
D: -